In this sample, the clone carrying this T cell receptor (beta chain) turned up a few times. The V gene end was trimmed by 4 bases and the J gene end by 1 base; junction bases not matched to a gene: 3. This CDR3 contains 15 residues. The V gene's germline CDR1 is MNHNS and CDR2 SASEGT. These data come from a study of blood T cells in healthy people across ages. Alongside a J-beta primer mix, a sample-barcoded 5' primer served in a second PCR lasting 7 to 11 cycles. TCRdb ran MiXCR on the 5' RACE reads and lists one entry per CDR3 protein. Altogether about 640,000 distinct CDR3 sequences are present, roughly 50% being singletons, with the ten largest covering over 30%.

The sequence derives from a man between 60 and 75 years old in good health. Sequencing was performed on blood. The chain links TRBV6-1 to TRBJ2-7; 11 bases align to TRBD1. In nucleotides, the CDR3 is TGTGCCAGCAGTGGACGGGACAGGGGGTCCTACGAGCAGTACTTC. Protein product: CASSGRDRGSYEQYF.